These T cell receptor beta chains were read from a single sample in a study of early T cells in non-severe SARS-CoV-2 infection. From the 5' RACE reads, TCRdb called clonotypes with MiXCR, one entry per CDR3 protein. The table lists under 85,000 distinct CDR3 sequences, around 14% of them singletons. The source material was whole blood. These receptors were taken from an adult who was a healthcare worker with PCR-confirmed SARS-CoV-2 infection or an uninfected control (not recorded which). Both conserved end residues are part of each CDR3. The D gene is left open where the match is weak. Size values are once, few and many counts, or a class for expanded clones, and some rows have none.

TRBV5-1	TRBD1	many	TRBJ1-2	CASSFDRGHGYTF	TGCGCCAGCAGCTTCGACAGGGGGCATGGCTACACCTTC
TRBV12-3/TRBV12-4	TRBD1	.	TRBJ1-1	CASSKGQPDEAFF	TGTGCCAGCAGTAAGGGACAGCCTGACGAAGCTTTCTTT
TRBV2	.	few	TRBJ2-3	CASTPQSSTDTQYF	TGTGCCAGCACCCCCCAATCTAGCACAGATACGCAGTATTTT
TRBV3-1	.	.	TRBJ2-7	CASSLLRAGTYEQYF	TGTGCCAGCAGCCTCCTTAGGGCAGGGACGTACGAGCAGTACTTC
TRBV28	.	few	TRBJ1-5	CASSSFRTRNQPQHF	TGTGCCAGCAGTTCCTTTAGGACACGCAATCAGCCCCAGCATTTT
TRBV15	.	few	TRBJ2-1	CATSRLRGGRGNNEQFF	TGTGCCACCAGCCGCCTAAGGGGGGGTAGAGGGAACAATGAGCAGTTCTTC
TRBV14	TRBD1	.	TRBJ1-2	CASSQAGDRAYPYGYTF	TGTGCCAGCAGCCAAGCTGGGGACAGGGCGTATCCCTATGGCTACACCTTC
TRBV15	.	.	TRBJ2-4	CATSRDGGTKNIQYF	TGTGCCACCAGCAGAGATGGAGGAACCAAAAACATTCAGTACTTC
TRBV6-2/TRBV6-3	.	many	TRBJ2-3	CASSSTLTQYF	TGTGCCAGCAGTTCAACCCTTACGCAGTATTTT
TRBV29-1	.	many	TRBJ2-5	CSVEGKETQYF	TGCAGCGTTGAAGGGAAAGAGACCCAGTACTTC
TRBV18	.	few	TRBJ1-5	CASSSVRENQPQHF	TGTGCCAGCTCATCTGTGAGGGAGAATCAGCCCCAGCATTTT
TRBV6-5	.	many	TRBJ1-1	CASSYLRANTEAFF	TGTGCCAGCAGCTATCTCCGAGCGAACACTGAAGCTTTCTTT
TRBV5-1	.	many	TRBJ2-3	CASSDSPTDTQYF	TGCGCCAGCAGCGATTCCCCCACAGATACGCAGTATTTT
TRBV5-1	TRBD1	.	TRBJ2-5	CASNLDRGDETQYF	TGCGCCAGCAATCTCGACAGGGGGGATGAGACCCAGTACTTC